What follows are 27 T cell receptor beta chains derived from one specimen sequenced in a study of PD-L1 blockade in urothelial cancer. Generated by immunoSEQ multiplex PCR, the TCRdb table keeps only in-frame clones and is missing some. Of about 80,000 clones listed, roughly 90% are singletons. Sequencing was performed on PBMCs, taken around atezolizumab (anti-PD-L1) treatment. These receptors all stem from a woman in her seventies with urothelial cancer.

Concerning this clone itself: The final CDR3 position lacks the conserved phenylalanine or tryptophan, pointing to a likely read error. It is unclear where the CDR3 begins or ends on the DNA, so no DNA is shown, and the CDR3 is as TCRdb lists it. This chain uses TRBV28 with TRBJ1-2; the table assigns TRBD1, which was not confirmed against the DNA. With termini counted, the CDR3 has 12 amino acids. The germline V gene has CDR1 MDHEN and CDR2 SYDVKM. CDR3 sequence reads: CASSLGRTGLIL.

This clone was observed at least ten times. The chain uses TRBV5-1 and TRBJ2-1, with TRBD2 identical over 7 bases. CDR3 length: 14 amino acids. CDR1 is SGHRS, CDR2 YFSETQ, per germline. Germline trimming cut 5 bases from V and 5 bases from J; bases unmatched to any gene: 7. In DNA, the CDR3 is TGCGCCAGCAGTACGGCGGGAGTAGACAATGAGCAGTTCTTC. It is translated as CASSTAGVDNEQFF.

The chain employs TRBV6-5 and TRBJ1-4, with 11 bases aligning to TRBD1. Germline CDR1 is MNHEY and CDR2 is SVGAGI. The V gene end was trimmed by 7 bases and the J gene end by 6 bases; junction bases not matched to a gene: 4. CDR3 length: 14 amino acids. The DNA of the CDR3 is TGTGCCAGCAACCGGACAGGGGGCTATGAAAAACTGTTTTTT. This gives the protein CASNRTGGYEKLFF.

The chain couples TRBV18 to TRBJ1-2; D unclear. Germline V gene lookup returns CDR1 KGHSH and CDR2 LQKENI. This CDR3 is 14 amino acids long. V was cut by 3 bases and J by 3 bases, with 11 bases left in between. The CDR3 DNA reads TGTGCCAGCTCACCTCGGGGTTTAGACTATGGCTACACCTTC. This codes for CASSPRGLDYGYTF.

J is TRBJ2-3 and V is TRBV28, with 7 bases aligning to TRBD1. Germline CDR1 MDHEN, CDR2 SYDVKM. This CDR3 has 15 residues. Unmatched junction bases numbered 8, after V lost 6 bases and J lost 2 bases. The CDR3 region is CASRSQTGITDTQYF. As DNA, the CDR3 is TGTGCCAGCAGGAGTCAGACAGGGATCACAGATACGCAGTATTTT.

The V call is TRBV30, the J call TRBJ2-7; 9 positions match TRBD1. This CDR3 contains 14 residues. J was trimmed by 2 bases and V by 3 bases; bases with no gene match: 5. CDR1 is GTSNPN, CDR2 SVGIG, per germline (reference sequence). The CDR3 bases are TGTGCCTGGAGGACAGGGGGTTCGGCCTACGAGCAGTACTTC. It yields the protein CAWRTGGSAYEQYF.

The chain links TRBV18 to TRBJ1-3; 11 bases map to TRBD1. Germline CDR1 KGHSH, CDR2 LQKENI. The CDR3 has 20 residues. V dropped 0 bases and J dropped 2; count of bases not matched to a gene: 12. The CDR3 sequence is CASSPPISGTGGPPGNTIYF. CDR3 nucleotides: TGTGCCAGCTCACCACCGATTAGTGGGACAGGGGGACCTCCTGGAAACACCATATATTTT.

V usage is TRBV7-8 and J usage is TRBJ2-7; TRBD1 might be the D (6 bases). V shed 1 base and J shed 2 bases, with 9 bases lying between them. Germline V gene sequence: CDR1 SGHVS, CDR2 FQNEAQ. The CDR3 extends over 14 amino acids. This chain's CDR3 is CASSLEGVAYEQYF. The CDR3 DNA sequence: TGTGCCAGCAGCTTAGAGGGGGTTGCCTACGAGCAGTACTTC.

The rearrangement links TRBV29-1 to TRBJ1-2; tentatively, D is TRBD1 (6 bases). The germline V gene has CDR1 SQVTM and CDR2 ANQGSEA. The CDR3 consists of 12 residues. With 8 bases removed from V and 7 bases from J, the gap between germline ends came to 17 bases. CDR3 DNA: TGCAGCTCGGGAGGGGGGTTGGCTGGCTACACCTTC. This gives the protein CSSGGGLAGYTF.

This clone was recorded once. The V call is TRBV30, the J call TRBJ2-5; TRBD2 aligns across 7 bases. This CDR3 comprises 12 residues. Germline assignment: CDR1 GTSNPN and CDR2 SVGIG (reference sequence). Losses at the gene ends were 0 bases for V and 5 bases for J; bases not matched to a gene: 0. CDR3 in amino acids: CAWSVAGETQYF. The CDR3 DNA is TGTGCCTGGAGTGTAGCGGGGGAGACCCAGTACTTC. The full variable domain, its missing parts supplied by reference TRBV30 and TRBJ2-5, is SQTIHQWPATLVQPVGSPLSLECTVEGTSNPNLYWYRQAAGRGLQLLFYSVGIGQISSEVPQNLSASRPQDRQFILSSKKLLLSDSGFYLCAWSVAGETQYFGPGTRLLVL.

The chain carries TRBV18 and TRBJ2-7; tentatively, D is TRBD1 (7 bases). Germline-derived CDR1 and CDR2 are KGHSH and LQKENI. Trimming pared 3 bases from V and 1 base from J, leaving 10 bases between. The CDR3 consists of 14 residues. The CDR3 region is CASSPAGQSYEQYF. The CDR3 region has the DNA TGTGCCAGCTCACCGGCGGGACAGTCCTACGAGCAGTACTTC.

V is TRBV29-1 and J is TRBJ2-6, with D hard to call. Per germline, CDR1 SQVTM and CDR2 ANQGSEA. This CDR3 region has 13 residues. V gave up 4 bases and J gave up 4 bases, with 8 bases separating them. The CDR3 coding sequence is TGCAGCGTTGTACAGAGAGGGGCCAACGTCCTGACTTTC. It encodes CSVVQRGANVLTF.

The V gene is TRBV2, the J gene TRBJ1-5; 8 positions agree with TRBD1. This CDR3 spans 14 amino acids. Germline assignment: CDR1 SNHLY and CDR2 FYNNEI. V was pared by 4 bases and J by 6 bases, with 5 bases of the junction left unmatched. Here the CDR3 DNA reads TGTGCCAGCAGTGGGGACAGGATGAGTCAGCCCCAGCATTTT. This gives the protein CASSGDRMSQPQHF.

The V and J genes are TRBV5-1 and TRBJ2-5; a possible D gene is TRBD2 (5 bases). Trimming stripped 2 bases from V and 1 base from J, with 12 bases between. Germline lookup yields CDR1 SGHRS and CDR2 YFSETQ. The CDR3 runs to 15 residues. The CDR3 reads CASSLTGLPQETQYF. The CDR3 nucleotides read TGCGCCAGCAGCTTAACGGGGTTACCCCAAGAGACCCAGTACTTC.

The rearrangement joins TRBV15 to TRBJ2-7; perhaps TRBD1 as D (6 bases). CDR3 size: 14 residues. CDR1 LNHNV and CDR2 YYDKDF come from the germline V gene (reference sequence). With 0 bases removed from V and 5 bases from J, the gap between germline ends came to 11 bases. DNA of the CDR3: TGTGCCACCAGCAGAGATCAGGGGCTCGACGAGCAGTACTTC. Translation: CATSRDQGLDEQYF.

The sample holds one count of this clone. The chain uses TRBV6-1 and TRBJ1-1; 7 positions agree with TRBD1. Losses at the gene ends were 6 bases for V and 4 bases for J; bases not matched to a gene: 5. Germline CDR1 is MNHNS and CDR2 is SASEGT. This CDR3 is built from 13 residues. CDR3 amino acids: CASSGQDATEAFF. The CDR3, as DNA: TGTGCCAGCAGCGGACAGGACGCCACTGAAGCTTTCTTT.

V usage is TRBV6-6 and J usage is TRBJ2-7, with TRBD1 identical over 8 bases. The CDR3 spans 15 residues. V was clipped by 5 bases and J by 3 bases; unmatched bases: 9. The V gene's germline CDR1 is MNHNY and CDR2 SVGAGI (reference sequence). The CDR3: CASSAPGGESYEQYF. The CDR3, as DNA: TGTGCCAGCAGTGCCCCAGGGGGCGAGAGCTACGAGCAGTACTTC.

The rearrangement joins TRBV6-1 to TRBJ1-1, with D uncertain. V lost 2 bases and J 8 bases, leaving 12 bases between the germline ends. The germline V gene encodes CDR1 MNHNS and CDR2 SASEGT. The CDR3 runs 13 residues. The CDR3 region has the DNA TGTGCCAGCAGTGAAATCTCACTCTCAGAAGCTTTCTTT. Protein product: CASSEISLSEAFF.

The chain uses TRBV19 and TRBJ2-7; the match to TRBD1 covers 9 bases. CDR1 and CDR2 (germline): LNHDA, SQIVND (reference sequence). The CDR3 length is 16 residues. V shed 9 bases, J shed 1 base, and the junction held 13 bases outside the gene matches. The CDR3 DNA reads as TGTGCCAGCCCCCTGAACCGGGACAGGGTGTCCTACGAGCAGTACTTC. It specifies CASPLNRDRVSYEQYF.

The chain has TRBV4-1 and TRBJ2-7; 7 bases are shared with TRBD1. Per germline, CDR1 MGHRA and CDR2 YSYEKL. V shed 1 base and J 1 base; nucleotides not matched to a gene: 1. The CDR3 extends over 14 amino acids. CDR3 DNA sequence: TGCGCCAGCAGCCAAGGCAGGGGGTCCTACGAGCAGTACTTC. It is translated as CASSQGRGSYEQYF.

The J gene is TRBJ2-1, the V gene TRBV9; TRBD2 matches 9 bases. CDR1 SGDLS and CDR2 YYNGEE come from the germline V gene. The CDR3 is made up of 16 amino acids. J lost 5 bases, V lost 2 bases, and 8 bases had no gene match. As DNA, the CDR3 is TGTGCCAGCAGCGTCGGCGGGGGGGCCCCACACAATGAGCAGTTCTTC. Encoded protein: CASSVGGGAPHNEQFF.

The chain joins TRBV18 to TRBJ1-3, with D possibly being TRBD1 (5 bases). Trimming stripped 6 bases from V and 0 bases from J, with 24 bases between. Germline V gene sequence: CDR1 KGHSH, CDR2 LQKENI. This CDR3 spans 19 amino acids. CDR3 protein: CASSLHGAQGVSSGNTIYF. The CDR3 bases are TGTGCCAGCTCCTTACACGGCGCGCAGGGCGTCAGCTCTGGAAACACCATATATTTT.

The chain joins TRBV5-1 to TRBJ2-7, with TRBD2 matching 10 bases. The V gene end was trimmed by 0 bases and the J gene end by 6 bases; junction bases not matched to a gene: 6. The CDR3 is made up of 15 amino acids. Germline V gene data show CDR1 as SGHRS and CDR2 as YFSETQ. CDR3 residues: CASSLGLAGVVEQYF. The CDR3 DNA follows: TGCGCCAGCAGCTTGGGGCTAGCGGGAGTAGTCGAGCAGTACTTC.

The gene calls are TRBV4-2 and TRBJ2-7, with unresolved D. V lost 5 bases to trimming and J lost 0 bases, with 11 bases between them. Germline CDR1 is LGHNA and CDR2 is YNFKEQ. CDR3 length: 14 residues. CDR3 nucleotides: TGTGCCAGCAGCGCTGGGTCTAGCTCCTACGAGCAGTACTTC. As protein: CASSAGSSSYEQYF.

The CDR3 region is CASSQGAFSGANVLTF. CDR3 nucleotide sequence: TGCGCCAGCAGCCAAGGGGCTTTTTCTGGGGCCAACGTCCTGACTTTC. V and J are TRBV4-1 and TRBJ2-6, with D uncertain. The CDR3 consists of 16 residues. CDR1 is MGHRA, CDR2 YSYEKL, per germline. V shed 1 base and J shed 1 base, with 8 bases lying between them.

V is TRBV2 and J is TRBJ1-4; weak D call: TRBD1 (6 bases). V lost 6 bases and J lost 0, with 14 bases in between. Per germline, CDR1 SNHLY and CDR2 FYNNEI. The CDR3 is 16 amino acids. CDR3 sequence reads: CASSKDRPSTNEKLFF. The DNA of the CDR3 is TGTGCCAGCAGCAAAGACAGGCCTTCAACTAATGAAAAACTGTTTTTT.

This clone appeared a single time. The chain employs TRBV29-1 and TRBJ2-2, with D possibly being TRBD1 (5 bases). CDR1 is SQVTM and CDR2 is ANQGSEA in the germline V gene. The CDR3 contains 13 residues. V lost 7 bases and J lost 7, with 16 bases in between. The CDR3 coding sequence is TGCAGCGCCCGAGAGGCAGGGTACGGGGAGCTGTTTTTT. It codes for CSAREAGYGELFF.